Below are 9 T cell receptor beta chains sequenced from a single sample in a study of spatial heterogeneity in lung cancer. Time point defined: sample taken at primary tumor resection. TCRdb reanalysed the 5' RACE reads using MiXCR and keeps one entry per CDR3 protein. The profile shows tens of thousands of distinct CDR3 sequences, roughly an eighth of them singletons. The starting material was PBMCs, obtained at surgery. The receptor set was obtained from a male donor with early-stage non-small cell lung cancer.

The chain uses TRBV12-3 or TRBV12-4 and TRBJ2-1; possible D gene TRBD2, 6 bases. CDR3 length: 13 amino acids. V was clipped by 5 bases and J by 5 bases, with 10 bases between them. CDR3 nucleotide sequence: TGTGCCAGCAGTAGGCGACTAGACAATGAGCAGTTCTTC. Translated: CASSRRLDNEQFF.

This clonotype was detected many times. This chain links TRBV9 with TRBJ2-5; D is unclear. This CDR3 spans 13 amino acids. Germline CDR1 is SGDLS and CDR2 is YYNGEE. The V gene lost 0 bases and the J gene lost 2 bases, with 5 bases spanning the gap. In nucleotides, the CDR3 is TGTGCCAGCAGCGTAGGAGGTCAAGAGACCCAGTACTTC. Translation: CASSVGGQETQYF.

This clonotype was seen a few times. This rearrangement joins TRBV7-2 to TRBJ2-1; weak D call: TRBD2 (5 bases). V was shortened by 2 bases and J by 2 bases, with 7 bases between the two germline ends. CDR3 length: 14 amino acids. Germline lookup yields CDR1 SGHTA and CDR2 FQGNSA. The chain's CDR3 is CASSLQAAYNEQFF. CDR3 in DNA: TGTGCCAGCAGCTTACAAGCGGCCTACAATGAGCAGTTCTTC.

The CDR3: CASRRTAQGDYNEQFF. For the CDR3, the DNA is TGCGCCAGCAGGAGGACAGCGCAGGGTGACTACAATGAGCAGTTCTTC. The gene calls are TRBV5-1 and TRBJ2-1; D is possibly TRBD1 (6 bases). The CDR3 totals 16 residues. Looked up from germline, CDR1 is SGHRS and CDR2 is YFSETQ. The V end was cut by 5 bases, the J end by 3 bases, with 18 bases between.

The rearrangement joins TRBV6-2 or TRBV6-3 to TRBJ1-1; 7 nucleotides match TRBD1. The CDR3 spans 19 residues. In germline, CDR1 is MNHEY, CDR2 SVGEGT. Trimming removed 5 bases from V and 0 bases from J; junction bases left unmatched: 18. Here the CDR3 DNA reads TGTGCCAGCAGTAACTACTTAACACCGGGACAGAATTTGAACACTGAAGCTTTCTTT. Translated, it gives CASSNYLTPGQNLNTEAFF.

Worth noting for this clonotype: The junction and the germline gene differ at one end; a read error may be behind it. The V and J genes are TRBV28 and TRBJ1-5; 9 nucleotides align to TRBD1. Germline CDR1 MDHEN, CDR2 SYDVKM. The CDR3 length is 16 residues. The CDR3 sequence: CVSSLGTGSGNQPQHF. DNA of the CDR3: TGTGTCAGCAGTTTAGGGACAGGGAGTGGCAATCAGCCCCAGCATTTT.

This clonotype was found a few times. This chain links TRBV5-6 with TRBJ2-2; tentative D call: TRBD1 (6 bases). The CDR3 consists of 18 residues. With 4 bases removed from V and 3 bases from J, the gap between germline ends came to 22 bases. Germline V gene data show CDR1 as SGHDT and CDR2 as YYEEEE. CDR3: CASSPRAQGPIYTGELFF. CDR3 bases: TGTGCCAGCAGCCCGAGGGCTCAGGGGCCGATCTACACCGGGGAGCTGTTTTTT.

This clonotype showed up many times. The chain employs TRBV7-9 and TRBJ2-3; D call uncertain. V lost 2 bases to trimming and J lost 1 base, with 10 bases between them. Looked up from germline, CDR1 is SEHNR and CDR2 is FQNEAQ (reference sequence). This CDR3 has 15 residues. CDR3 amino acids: CASSLTGSGTDTQYF. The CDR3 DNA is TGTGCCAGCAGCTTAACTGGAAGTGGCACAGATACGCAGTATTTT.

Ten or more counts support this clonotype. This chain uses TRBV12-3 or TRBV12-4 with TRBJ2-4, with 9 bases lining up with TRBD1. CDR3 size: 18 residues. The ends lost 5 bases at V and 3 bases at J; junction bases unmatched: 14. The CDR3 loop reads CASSQDAGTGFGKNIQYF. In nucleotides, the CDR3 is TGTGCCAGCAGTCAGGACGCCGGGACAGGGTTCGGCAAAAACATTCAGTACTTC.